Following are 5 T cell receptor beta chains from one sample sequenced in a study of shared clonotypes between healthy human individuals. Here immunoSEQ multiplex PCR was the method, and the copy in TCRdb shows in-frame clones only, minus some. This table holds approximately 2,000,000 clones, approximately 90% found once. The source material was naive CD4+ T cells from PBMCs. Subset of the sample: CD45RA+ positively selected. These receptors all stem from a young man in good health. Some clones in this sample may be carry-over from other donors' samples.

The V and J genes are TRBV29-1 and TRBJ1-2; TRBD1 is a possible D gene (5 bases). V lost 6 bases and J 4 bases, leaving 18 bases between the germline ends. Germline V gives CDR1 SQVTM, CDR2 ANQGSEA. The CDR3 loop spans 14 amino acids. CDR3 amino acids: CSVRGGGPLYGYTF. The CDR3 DNA follows: TGCAGCGTGCGGGGCGGGGGTCCGCTCTATGGCTACACCTTC.

This rearrangement joins TRBV5-1 to TRBJ2-7, with D possibly TRBD1 on 6 matching bases. The germline V and J ends were trimmed by 3 bases and 4 bases, with 20 bases remaining between them. The V gene's germline CDR1 is SGHRS and CDR2 YFSETQ. This CDR3 contains 16 residues. The CDR3 is CASSSSGDKYQYEQYF. The CDR3 DNA reads as TGCGCCAGCAGCTCTTCCGGGGACAAATACCAGTACGAGCAGTACTTC.

The CDR3 sequence: CASSLIRADTQYF. CDR3 in DNA: TGTGCCAGCAGTTTGATTAGGGCAGATACGCAGTATTTT. V usage is TRBV28 and J usage is TRBJ2-3; no definite D call. Germline-derived CDR1 and CDR2 are MDHEN and SYDVKM. CDR3 length: 13 residues. Trimming took 3 bases from V and 4 from J, leaving 8 bases between them.

The CDR3 bases are TGCGCCAGCAGCCCAACGTCTTATAGCTCTGGGGCCAACGTCCTGACTTTC. Protein: CASSPTSYSSGANVLTF. The chain couples TRBV5-1 to TRBJ2-6; D not resolved. Germline V gene lookup returns CDR1 SGHRS and CDR2 YFSETQ. V lost 4 bases to trimming and J lost 0 bases, with 14 bases between them. The CDR3 length is 17 residues.

The chain recombines TRBV2 with TRBJ2-7; TRBD2 is a possible D gene (6 bases). The CDR3 contains 14 residues. Germline CDR1 reads SNHLY; CDR2 reads FYNNEI. V was cut by 7 bases and J by 3 bases, with 16 bases left in between. CDR3 protein: CASIRDSEDYEQYF. The CDR3 DNA is TGTGCCAGCATCCGGGACTCCGAAGACTACGAGCAGTACTTC.